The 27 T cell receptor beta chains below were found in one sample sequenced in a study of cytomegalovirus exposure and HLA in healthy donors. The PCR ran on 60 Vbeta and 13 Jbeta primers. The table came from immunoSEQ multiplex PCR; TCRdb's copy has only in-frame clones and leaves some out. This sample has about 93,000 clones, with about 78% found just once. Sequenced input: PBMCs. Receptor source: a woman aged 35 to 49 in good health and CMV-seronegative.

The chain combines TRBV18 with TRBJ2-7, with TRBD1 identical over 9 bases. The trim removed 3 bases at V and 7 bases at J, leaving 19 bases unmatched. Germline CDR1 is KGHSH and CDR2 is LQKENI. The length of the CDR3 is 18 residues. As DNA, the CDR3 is TGTGCCAGCTCACCCTACGGGGGACAGGGCCTCCTTCCGGGGGAGCAGTACTTC. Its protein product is CASSPYGGQGLLPGEQYF.

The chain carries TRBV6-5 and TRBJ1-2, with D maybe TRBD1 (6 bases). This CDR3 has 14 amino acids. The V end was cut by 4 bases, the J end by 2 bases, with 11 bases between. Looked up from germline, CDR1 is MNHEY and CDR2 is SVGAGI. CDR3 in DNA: TGTGCCAGCAGTTCACAGGGCGCGAACTATGGCTACACCTTC. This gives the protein CASSSQGANYGYTF.

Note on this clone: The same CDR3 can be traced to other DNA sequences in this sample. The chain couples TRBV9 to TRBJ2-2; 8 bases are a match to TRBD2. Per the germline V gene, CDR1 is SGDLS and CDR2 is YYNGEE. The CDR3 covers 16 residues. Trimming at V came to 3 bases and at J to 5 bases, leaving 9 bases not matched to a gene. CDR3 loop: CASSARAGVETGELFF. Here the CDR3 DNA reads TGTGCCAGCAGCGCCAGAGCGGGAGTTGAGACCGGGGAGCTGTTTTTT.

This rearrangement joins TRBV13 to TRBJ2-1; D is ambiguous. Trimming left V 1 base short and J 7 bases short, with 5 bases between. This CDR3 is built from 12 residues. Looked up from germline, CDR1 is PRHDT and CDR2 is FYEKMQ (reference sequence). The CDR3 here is CASSLAGNEQFF. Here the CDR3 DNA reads TGTGCCAGCAGCTTAGCCGGGAATGAGCAGTTCTTC. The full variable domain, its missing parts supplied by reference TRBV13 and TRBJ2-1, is AAGVIQSPRHLIKEKRETATLKCYPIPRHDTVYWYQQGPGQDPQFLISFYEKMQSDKGSIPDRFSAQQFSDYHSELNMSSLELGDSALYFCASSLAGNEQFFGPGTRLTVL.

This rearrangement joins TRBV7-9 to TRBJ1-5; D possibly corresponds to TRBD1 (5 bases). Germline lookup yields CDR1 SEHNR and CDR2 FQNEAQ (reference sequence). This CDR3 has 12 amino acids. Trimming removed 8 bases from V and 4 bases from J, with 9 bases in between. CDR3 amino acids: CASEGANQPQHF. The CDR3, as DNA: TGTGCCAGCGAAGGGGCAAATCAGCCCCAGCATTTT.

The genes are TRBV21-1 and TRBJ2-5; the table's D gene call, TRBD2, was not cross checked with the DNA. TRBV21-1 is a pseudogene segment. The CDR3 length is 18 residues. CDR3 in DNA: TGTGCCAGCAGCAAAAATCAAACCGGACTAGGGGTGAGGGAGACCCAGTACTTC. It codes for CASSKNQTGLGVRETQYF.

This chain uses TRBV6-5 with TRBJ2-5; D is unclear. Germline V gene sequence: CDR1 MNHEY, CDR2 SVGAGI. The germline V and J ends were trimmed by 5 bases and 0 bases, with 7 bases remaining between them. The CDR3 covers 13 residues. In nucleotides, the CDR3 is TGTGCCAGCAGTGCTAGGTACCAAGAGACCCAGTACTTC. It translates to CASSARYQETQYF.

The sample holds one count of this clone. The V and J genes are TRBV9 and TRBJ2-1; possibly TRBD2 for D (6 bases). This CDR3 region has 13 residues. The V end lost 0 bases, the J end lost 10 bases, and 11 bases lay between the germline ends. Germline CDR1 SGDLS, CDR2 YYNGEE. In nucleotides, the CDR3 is TGTGCCAGCAGCGTAGTCGGGCGGGGAGAGCAGTTCTTC. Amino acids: CASSVVGRGEQFF.

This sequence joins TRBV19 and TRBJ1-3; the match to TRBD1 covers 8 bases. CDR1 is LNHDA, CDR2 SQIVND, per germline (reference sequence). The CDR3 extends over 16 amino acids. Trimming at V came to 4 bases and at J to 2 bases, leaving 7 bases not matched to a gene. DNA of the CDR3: TGTGCCAGTAGTACCCAAGACAGGGGCACTGGAAACACCATATATTTT. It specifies CASSTQDRGTGNTIYF.

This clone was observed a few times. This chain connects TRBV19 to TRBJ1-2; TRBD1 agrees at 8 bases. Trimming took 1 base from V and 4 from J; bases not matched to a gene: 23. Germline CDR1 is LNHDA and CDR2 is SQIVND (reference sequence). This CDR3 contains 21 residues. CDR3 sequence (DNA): TGTGCCAGTAGTATAGCATTTGGGGCAGGGGGCGTCAAGGCAATAACCTATGGCTACACCTTC. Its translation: CASSIAFGAGGVKAITYGYTF.

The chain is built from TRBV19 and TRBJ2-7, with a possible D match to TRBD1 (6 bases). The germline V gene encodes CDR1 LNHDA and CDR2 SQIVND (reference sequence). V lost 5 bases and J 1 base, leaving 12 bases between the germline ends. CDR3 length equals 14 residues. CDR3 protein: CASSLGQLSYEQYF. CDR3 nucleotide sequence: TGTGCCAGTAGTCTCGGACAGCTTTCCTACGAGCAGTACTTC.

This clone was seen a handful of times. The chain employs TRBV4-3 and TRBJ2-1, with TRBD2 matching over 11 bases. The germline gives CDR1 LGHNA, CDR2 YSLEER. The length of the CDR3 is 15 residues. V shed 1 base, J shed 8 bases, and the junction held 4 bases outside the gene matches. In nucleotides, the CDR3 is TGCGCCAGCAGCCAAGTCACTAGCGGGAGTTATGAGCAGTTCTTC. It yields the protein CASSQVTSGSYEQFF.

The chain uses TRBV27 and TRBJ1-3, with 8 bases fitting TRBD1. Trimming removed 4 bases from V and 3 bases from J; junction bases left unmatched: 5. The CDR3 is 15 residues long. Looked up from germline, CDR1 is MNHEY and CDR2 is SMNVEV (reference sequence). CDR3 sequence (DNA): TGTGCCAGCAGTTCCGACAGGGGAGGTGGAAACACCATATATTTT. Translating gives CASSSDRGGGNTIYF.

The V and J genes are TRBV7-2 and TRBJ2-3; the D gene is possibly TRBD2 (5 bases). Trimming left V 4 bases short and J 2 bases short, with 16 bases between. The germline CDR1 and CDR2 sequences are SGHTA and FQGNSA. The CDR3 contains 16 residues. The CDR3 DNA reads TGTGCCAGCAGCTCCCGTGCTCTAGCACTCACAGATACGCAGTATTTT. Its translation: CASSSRALALTDTQYF.

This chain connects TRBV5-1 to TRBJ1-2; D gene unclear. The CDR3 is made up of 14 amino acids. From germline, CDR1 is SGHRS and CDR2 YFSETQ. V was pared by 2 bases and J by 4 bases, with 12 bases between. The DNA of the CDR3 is TGCGCCAGCAGCTTAGGTGAGGGTAGCTATGGCTACACCTTC. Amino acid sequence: CASSLGEGSYGYTF.

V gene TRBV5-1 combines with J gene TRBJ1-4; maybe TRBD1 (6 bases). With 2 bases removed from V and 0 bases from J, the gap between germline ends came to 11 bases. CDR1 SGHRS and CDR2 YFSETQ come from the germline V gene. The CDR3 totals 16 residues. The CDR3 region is CASSLGQLATNEKLFF. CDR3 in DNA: TGCGCCAGCAGCTTAGGACAGTTAGCAACTAATGAAAAACTGTTTTTT.

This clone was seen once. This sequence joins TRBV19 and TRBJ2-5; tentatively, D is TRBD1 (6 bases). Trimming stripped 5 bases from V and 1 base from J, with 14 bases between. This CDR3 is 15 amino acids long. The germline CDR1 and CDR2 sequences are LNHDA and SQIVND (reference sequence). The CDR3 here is CASSPSDRSQETQYF. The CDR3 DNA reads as TGTGCCAGTAGTCCTTCGGACAGATCCCAAGAGACCCAGTACTTC.

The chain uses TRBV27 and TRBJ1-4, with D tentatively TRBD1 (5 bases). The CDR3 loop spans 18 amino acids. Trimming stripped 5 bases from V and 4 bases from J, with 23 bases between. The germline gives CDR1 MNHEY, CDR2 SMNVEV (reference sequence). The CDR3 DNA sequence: TGTGCCAGCAGTCAAACCTACAGGCGACTCTCAATTAATGAAAAACTGTTTTTT. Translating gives CASSQTYRRLSINEKLFF.

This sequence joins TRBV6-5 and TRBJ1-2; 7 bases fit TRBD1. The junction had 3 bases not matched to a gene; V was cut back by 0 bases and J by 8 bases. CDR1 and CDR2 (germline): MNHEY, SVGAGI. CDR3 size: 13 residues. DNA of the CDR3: TGTGCCAGCAGTTACTCCCCGGGACAGGGCTACACCTTC. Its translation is CASSYSPGQGYTF.

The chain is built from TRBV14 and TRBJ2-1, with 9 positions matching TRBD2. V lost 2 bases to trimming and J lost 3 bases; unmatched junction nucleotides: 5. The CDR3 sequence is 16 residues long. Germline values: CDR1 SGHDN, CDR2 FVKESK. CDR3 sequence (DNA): TGTGCCAGCAGCCAAATTAGCGGGAGCTTCTACAATGAGCAGTTCTTC. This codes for CASSQISGSFYNEQFF. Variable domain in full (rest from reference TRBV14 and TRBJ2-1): EAGVTQFPSHSVIEKGQTVTLRCDPISGHDNLYWYRRVMGKEIKFLLHFVKESKQDESGMPNNRFLAERTGGTYSTLKVQPAELEDSGVYFCASSQISGSFYNEQFFGPGTRLTVL.

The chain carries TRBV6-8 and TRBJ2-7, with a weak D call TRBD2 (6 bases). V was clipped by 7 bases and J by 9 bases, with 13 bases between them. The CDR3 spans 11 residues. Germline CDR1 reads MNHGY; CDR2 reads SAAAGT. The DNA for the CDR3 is TGTGCCAGCAAGGAGCGGACTATGCAGTACTTC. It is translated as CASKERTMQYF.

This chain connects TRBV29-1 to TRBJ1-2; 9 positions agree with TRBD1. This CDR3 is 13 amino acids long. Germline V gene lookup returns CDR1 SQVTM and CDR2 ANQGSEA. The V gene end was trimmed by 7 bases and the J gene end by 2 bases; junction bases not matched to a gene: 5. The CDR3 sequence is CSAGDRENYGYTF. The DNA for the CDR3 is TGCAGCGCTGGGGACAGGGAAAACTATGGCTACACCTTC.

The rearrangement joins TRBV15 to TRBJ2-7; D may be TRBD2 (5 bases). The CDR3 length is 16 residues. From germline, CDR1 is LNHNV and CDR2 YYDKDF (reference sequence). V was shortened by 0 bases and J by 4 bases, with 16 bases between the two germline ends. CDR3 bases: TGTGCCACCAGCAGAGATTTCCAGGACTCACCTTACGAGCAGTACTTC. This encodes CATSRDFQDSPYEQYF.

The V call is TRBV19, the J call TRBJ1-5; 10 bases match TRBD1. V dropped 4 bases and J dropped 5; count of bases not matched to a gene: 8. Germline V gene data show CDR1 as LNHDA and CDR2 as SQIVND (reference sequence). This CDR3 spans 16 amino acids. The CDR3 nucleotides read TGTGCCAGTAGTACGCGGGACAGGGGCGGTTATCAGCCCCAGCATTTT. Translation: CASSTRDRGGYQPQHF.

The CDR3: CSAFGGTGKAFF. DNA of the CDR3: TGCAGCGCATTCGGGGGGACAGGGAAAGCTTTCTTT. This rearrangement joins TRBV29-1 to TRBJ1-1, with 9 bases aligning to TRBD1. Germline V CDR1 and CDR2: SQVTM, ANQGSEA. Losses at the gene ends were 7 bases for V and 9 bases for J; bases not matched to a gene: 9. This CDR3 has 12 amino acids.

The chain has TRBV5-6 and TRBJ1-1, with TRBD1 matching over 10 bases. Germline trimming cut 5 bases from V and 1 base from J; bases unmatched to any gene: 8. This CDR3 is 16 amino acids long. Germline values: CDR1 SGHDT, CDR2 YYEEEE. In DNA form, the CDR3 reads TGTGCCAGCAGTGTGGACAGGGGGTCCTCGAACACTGAAGCTTTCTTT. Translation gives CASSVDRGSSNTEAFF.

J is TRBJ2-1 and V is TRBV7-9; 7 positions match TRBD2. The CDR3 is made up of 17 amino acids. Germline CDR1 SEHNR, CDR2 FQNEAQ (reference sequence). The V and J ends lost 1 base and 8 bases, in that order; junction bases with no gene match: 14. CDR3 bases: TGTGCCAGCAGCTTAGTTGTACGAGGCGGGAGAGCCGATGAGCAGTTCTTC. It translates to CASSLVVRGGRADEQFF.